A single sample gave rise to the 4 T cell receptor beta chains below, sequenced in a study of T cell changes during pregnancy in multiple sclerosis. Here immunoSEQ multiplex PCR was the method, and the copy in TCRdb shows in-frame clones only, minus some. The data show 40,000 or so clones, roughly 91% seen once. Sequencing was performed on CD8+ T cells from peripheral blood mononuclear cells, taken in the first trimester of pregnancy. Source of these receptors: a female donor with multiple sclerosis, enrolled in a pregnancy study.

The rearrangement links TRBV4-1 to TRBJ1-1; 10 bases match TRBD1. The V gene end was trimmed by 4 bases and the J gene end by 5 bases; junction bases not matched to a gene: 4. The germline V gene encodes CDR1 MGHRA and CDR2 YSYEKL. The CDR3 length is 14 residues. The CDR3 spells CASSLRTGGTEAFF. The DNA for the CDR3 is TGCGCCAGCAGCCTCCGGACAGGGGGAACTGAAGCTTTCTTT.

The J gene is TRBJ2-2, the V gene TRBV7-7; tentative D call: TRBD1 (8 bases). Trimming took 7 bases from V and 5 from J, leaving 23 bases between them. The CDR3 has 17 amino acids. CDR1 is SSHAT and CDR2 is FNYEAQ in the germline V gene (reference sequence). The CDR3 sequence: CASTPLGGTGGTGELFF. In DNA, the CDR3 is TGTGCCAGCACCCCCCTGGGAGGGACAGGCGGGACCGGGGAGCTGTTTTTT.

This chain uses TRBV9 with TRBJ2-3; tentatively, D is TRBD2 (7 bases). Trimming left V 0 bases short and J 3 bases short, with 17 bases between. The CDR3 spans 17 residues. The germline CDR1 and CDR2 sequences are SGDLS and YYNGEE. The DNA for the CDR3 is TGTGCCAGCAGCGTAGGTGGGGTGGGGGGGCCGACAGATACGCAGTATTTT. This codes for CASSVGGVGGPTDTQYF.

This clone occurred once. V gene TRBV11-2 combines with J gene TRBJ1-1; tentative D call: TRBD1 (6 bases). The CDR3 length is 18 residues. Germline CDR1 is SGHAT and CDR2 is FQNNGV. V was cut by 1 base and J by 0 bases, with 18 bases left in between. Written as DNA, the CDR3 is TGTGCCAGCAGCTTAGCGCGTCAGGGGATATTTATGAACACTGAAGCTTTCTTT. Protein: CASSLARQGIFMNTEAFF.